The 26 T cell receptor beta chains below were found in one sample sequenced in a study of cytotoxic CD8 clonotypes in ibrutinib-treated CLL. Profiled with immunoSEQ multiplex PCR; TCRdb holds only in-frame clones, not every one. Of around 150,000 clones listed, roughly 86% are singletons. The sequencing here drew on PBMCs, taken after 12 months of ibrutinib treatment. Receptors were obtained from a human donor with chronic lymphocytic leukemia.

This clone was detected only once. V is TRBV10-3 and J is TRBJ2-2, with D perhaps matching TRBD1 (6 bases). The CDR3 has 12 amino acids. The V gene lost 8 bases and the J gene lost 7 bases, with 11 bases spanning the gap. CDR1 is ENHRY and CDR2 is SYGVKD in the germline V gene. The CDR3: CAIHRADGELFF. Written as DNA, the CDR3 is TGTGCCATCCACAGGGCGGACGGGGAGCTGTTTTTT.

The genes are TRBV28 and TRBJ1-1; no clear D gene. The CDR3 covers 10 residues. The V gene lost 7 bases and the J gene lost 11 bases, with 11 bases spanning the gap. The V gene's germline CDR1 is MDHEN and CDR2 SYDVKM. The CDR3 loop is CASKKLGAFF. The DNA for the CDR3 is TGTGCCAGCAAAAAATTGGGGGCTTTCTTT.

V and J are TRBV11-2 and TRBJ1-4, with TRBD1 as a possible D gene (6 bases). This CDR3 has 17 amino acids. V was shortened by 7 bases and J by 3 bases, with 21 bases between the two germline ends. The germline V gene encodes CDR1 SGHAT and CDR2 FQNNGV. CDR3 sequence (DNA): TGTGCCAGCAAGGGGCCTCGGACAGACTTGGCTAATGAAAAACTGTTTTTT. Translated: CASKGPRTDLANEKLFF. Together with reference TRBV11-2 and TRBJ1-4, the CDR3 gives the full variable domain: EAGVAQSPRYKIIEKRQSVAFWCNPISGHATLYWYQQILGQGPKLLIQFQNNGVVDDSQLPKDRFSAERLKGVDSTLKIQPAKLEDSAVYLCASKGPRTDLANEKLFFGSGTQLSVL.

The rearrangement uses TRBV27 and TRBJ2-7; 9 nucleotides match TRBD1. The V gene end was trimmed by 0 bases and the J gene end by 9 bases; junction bases not matched to a gene: 21. Per germline, CDR1 MNHEY and CDR2 SMNVEV (reference sequence). This CDR3 region has 19 residues. This CDR3 is CASSLSSGTGRGSYERQYF. The CDR3 nucleotides are TGTGCCAGCAGTTTATCGTCTGGGACAGGGAGGGGGAGCTACGAGCGGCAGTACTTC.

J is TRBJ2-7 and V is TRBV7-8; D is unresolved. The CDR3 loop spans 12 amino acids. The germline V gene has CDR1 SGHVS and CDR2 FQNEAQ. Trimming cost V 2 bases and J 4 bases, with 6 bases left between them. CDR3 nucleotide sequence: TGTGCCAGCAGCTTATACGGGTACGAGCAGTACTTC. Its protein is CASSLYGYEQYF.

The rearrangement links TRBV7-2 to TRBJ2-3, with 7 bases fitting TRBD2. The V gene's germline CDR1 is SGHTA and CDR2 FQGNSA. J lost 3 bases, V lost 7 bases, and 7 bases had no gene match. The CDR3 runs to 14 residues. CDR3 amino acids: CASTRRGSTDTQYF. The CDR3 DNA reads as TGTGCCAGCACCCGGCGGGGGAGTACAGATACGCAGTATTTT.

The gene calls are TRBV28 and TRBJ1-1, with D unresolved. Germline V gene sequence: CDR1 MDHEN, CDR2 SYDVKM. CDR3 length: 15 amino acids. The V end lost 5 bases, the J end lost 1 base, and 14 bases lay between the germline ends. CDR3 sequence reads: CASSRQMSGNTEAFF. The DNA for the CDR3 is TGTGCCAGCAGTCGCCAGATGAGTGGGAACACTGAAGCTTTCTTT.

This clone has only one observation. This chain uses TRBV28 with TRBJ1-2; D is possibly TRBD1 (5 bases). The germline V gene has CDR1 MDHEN and CDR2 SYDVKM. Trimming took off 8 bases at V and 4 bases at J, with 11 bases between the two ends. The CDR3 has 12 amino acids. CDR3 sequence (DNA): TGTGCCAGCCTACCGGGGGGCTATGGCTACACCTTC. Its translation: CASLPGGYGYTF.

The chain combines TRBV6-1 with TRBJ1-2; D ambiguous. This CDR3 is 13 amino acids long. Trimming pared 0 bases from V and 5 bases from J, leaving 7 bases between. In germline, CDR1 is MNHNS, CDR2 SASEGT. CDR3 protein: CASSEAAAYGYTF. The CDR3 nucleotides read TGTGCCAGCAGTGAAGCGGCAGCATATGGCTACACCTTC.

In its sample, this clone was seen a few times. The rearrangement joins TRBV28 to TRBJ2-2; D might be TRBD1 or TRBD2, each matching 5 bases. This CDR3 is built from 16 residues. The V and J ends lost 7 bases and 4 bases respectively, with 19 bases between them. Germline V gene lookup returns CDR1 MDHEN and CDR2 SYDVKM. The CDR3 nucleotides read TGTGCCAGCAACCCTCCCGGGGCCGCGATCACCGGGGAGCTGTTTTTT. It codes for CASNPPGAAITGELFF.

A single count supports this clone. The chain uses TRBV19 and TRBJ2-7, with TRBD1 matching over 9 bases. Unmatched junction bases numbered 2, after V lost 3 bases and J lost 5 bases. CDR1 is LNHDA, CDR2 SQIVND, per germline (reference sequence). The CDR3 is 13 residues long. The DNA of the CDR3 is TGTGCCAGTAGTATTGACAGGGGGAACGAGCAGTACTTC. Residues: CASSIDRGNEQYF.

CDR3 residues: CASSPSNSGTKQYF. CDR3 DNA: TGTGCCAGCTCACCCTCTAACTCTGGGACAAAGCAGTACTTC. The rearrangement joins TRBV18 to TRBJ2-7; maybe TRBD1 (6 bases). This CDR3 is 14 amino acids long. Germline V gives CDR1 KGHSH, CDR2 LQKENI. Trimming left V 3 bases short and J 8 bases short, with 17 bases between.

The chain combines TRBV28 with TRBJ1-5; tentative D call: TRBD1 (5 bases). V was trimmed by 6 bases and J by 4 bases, leaving 16 bases between them. The CDR3 contains 15 residues. Germline V gene data show CDR1 as MDHEN and CDR2 as SYDVKM. This CDR3 reads CASRSPGSRNQPQHF. CDR3 DNA: TGTGCCAGCAGGTCGCCAGGGTCTCGTAATCAGCCCCAGCATTTT.

The chain is built from TRBV7-9 and TRBJ2-5, with unresolved D. Trimming stripped 1 base from V and 2 bases from J, with 8 bases between. The CDR3 contains 14 residues. Germline values: CDR1 SEHNR, CDR2 FQNEAQ (reference sequence). CDR3 residues: CASSLGVRQETQYF. The CDR3, as DNA: TGTGCCAGCAGCTTAGGCGTCAGACAAGAGACCCAGTACTTC.

The chain joins TRBV14 to TRBJ2-3, with 8 bases fitting TRBD2. The length of the CDR3 is 16 residues. Per the germline V gene, CDR1 is SGHDN and CDR2 is FVKESK. The J segment lost 0 bases and the V segment lost 0 bases, leaving 2 bases of the junction unmatched. This CDR3 reads CASSQDLAGSTDTQYF. The CDR3 DNA sequence: TGTGCCAGCAGCCAAGACTTAGCGGGGAGCACAGATACGCAGTATTTT. The full variable domain, completed using reference TRBV14 and TRBJ2-3, is EAGVTQFPSHSVIEKGQTVTLRCDPISGHDNLYWYRRVMGKEIKFLLHFVKESKQDESGMPNNRFLAERTGGTYSTLKVQPAELEDSGVYFCASSQDLAGSTDTQYFGPGTRLTVL.

The chain carries TRBV6-6 and TRBJ2-7; 7 nucleotides line up with TRBD2. CDR1 and CDR2 (germline): MNHNY, SVGAGI (reference sequence). The CDR3 has 15 residues. The ends lost 2 bases at V and 1 base at J; junction bases unmatched: 5. The CDR3 here is CASSYEGTNSYEQYF. The CDR3 DNA follows: TGTGCCAGCAGTTACGAGGGGACTAATTCCTACGAGCAGTACTTC.

The chain is built from TRBV7-8 and TRBJ2-7; D not resolved. The germline V gene has CDR1 SGHVS and CDR2 FQNEAQ. CDR3 size: 13 residues. Trimming stripped 1 base from V and 3 bases from J, with 7 bases between. The CDR3, as DNA: TGTGCCAGCAGCTTAGGGGCCGACTACGAGCAGTACTTC. Translated, it gives CASSLGADYEQYF.

The chain couples TRBV6-1 to TRBJ1-3; D is unclear. Germline V lookup: CDR1 MNHNS, CDR2 SASEGT. V was pared by 0 bases and J by 4 bases, with 7 bases between. CDR3 size: 14 residues. The CDR3 loop is CASSEAPRGNTIYF. DNA for the CDR3: TGTGCCAGCAGTGAAGCGCCTAGGGGAAACACCATATATTTT.

V usage is TRBV18 and J usage is TRBJ2-7; 9 positions agree with TRBD2. The ends lost 1 base at V and 6 bases at J; junction bases unmatched: 7. The CDR3 covers 15 residues. Germline V gene lookup returns CDR1 KGHSH and CDR2 LQKENI. CDR3 DNA sequence: TGTGCCAGCTCACCACTAGCGGGAGTGGAGGCCGAGCAGTACTTC. Amino acids: CASSPLAGVEAEQYF.

This clone was seen once. The chain couples TRBV27 to TRBJ1-1; no clear D gene. This CDR3 has 16 residues. V lost 1 base to trimming and J lost 2 bases, with 14 bases between them. Germline V gives CDR1 MNHEY, CDR2 SMNVEV (reference sequence). The CDR3 region has the DNA TGTGCCAGCAGTTTATTAGGTAATCGGCTTAACACTGAAGCTTTCTTT. Its protein is CASSLLGNRLNTEAFF.

This sequence joins TRBV10-2 and TRBJ1-5, with D possibly being TRBD1 (5 bases). The CDR3 spans 15 residues. Germline V CDR1 and CDR2: WSHSY, SAAADI. V lost 3 bases and J lost 6, with 15 bases in between. The CDR3 region is CASSDGGGYSQPQHF. In DNA form, the CDR3 reads TGCGCCAGCAGTGATGGGGGGGGGTATAGTCAGCCCCAGCATTTT.

V gene TRBV9 combines with J gene TRBJ2-7, with 13 bases that match TRBD2. The CDR3 is made up of 16 amino acids. The V segment lost 0 bases and the J segment 0 bases; nucleotides outside the gene matches: 0. From germline, CDR1 is SGDLS and CDR2 YYNGEE. The CDR3 loop reads CASSVGTSGSSYEQYF. As DNA, the CDR3 is TGTGCCAGCAGCGTAGGGACTAGCGGGAGCTCCTACGAGCAGTACTTC.

This chain connects TRBV5-6 to TRBJ2-1; D not resolved. The CDR3 has 11 residues. Trimming pared 2 bases from V and 10 bases from J, leaving 7 bases between. Germline CDR1 reads SGHDT; CDR2 reads YYEEEE. The CDR3 DNA reads as TGTGCCAGCAGCTTTGGACCCGAGCAGTTCTTC. It encodes CASSFGPEQFF. Using reference TRBV5-6 and TRBJ2-1 for the parts outside the CDR3, the full variable domain is DAGVTQSPTHLIKTRGQQVTLRCSPKSGHDTVSWYQQALGQGPQFIFQYYEEEERQRGNFPDRFSGHQFPNYSSELNVNALLLGDSALYLCASSFGPEQFFGPGTRLTVL.

The table lists this clone with a count of one. The rearrangement joins TRBV5-4 to TRBJ2-5, with a weak D call TRBD2 (7 bases). Germline CDR1 is SGHNT and CDR2 is YYREEE (reference sequence). Trimming took 2 bases from V and 5 from J, leaving 16 bases between them. The CDR3 is made up of 15 amino acids. The CDR3 loop reads CASSFRGGEGETQYF. DNA for the CDR3: TGTGCCAGCAGCTTTCGCGGGGGCGAGGGGGAGACCCAGTACTTC.

This chain uses TRBV6-5 with TRBJ2-7; TRBD2 matches at 9 bases. V lost 2 bases to trimming and J lost 7 bases; unmatched junction nucleotides: 9. Per the germline V gene, CDR1 is MNHEY and CDR2 is SVGAGI. This CDR3 is 15 amino acids long. As DNA, the CDR3 is TGTGCCAGCAGTTACGTGGCGGGAGGGCCGGGGGAGCAGTACTTC. Encoded protein: CASSYVAGGPGEQYF.

This chain uses TRBV5-1 with TRBJ2-6; TRBD1 matches 7 bases. With V trimmed by 1 base and J by 1 base, 11 bases remained unmatched. Germline V gene lookup returns CDR1 SGHRS and CDR2 YFSETQ. The CDR3 has 19 residues. The CDR3 spells CASSLRPGQVSSGANVLTF. The CDR3 DNA reads as TGCGCCAGCAGCTTGAGGCCAGGACAGGTCTCTTCTGGGGCCAACGTCCTGACTTTC.